The clone carrying this T cell receptor (beta chain) was observed a few times. Given the absence of the conserved phenylalanine or tryptophan at the CDR3 end, a read error is likely. This sample was taken from a study of T cells in Graves' hyperthyroidism and ophthalmopathy. Amplified TCR beta CDR3 regions came from RNA transcripts. The HTBI primer set was used in a first-round RT-PCR of the TCR CDR3. MiXCR, run by TCRdb on the multiplex PCR reads, gives a single entry per CDR3 protein. The top ten clones hold about 4.5% of a sample with approximately 610,000 distinct CDR3 sequences, 14% to 15% of them seen once. Exclusions: uncontrolled infection, other autoimmune disease, pregnancy, lactation. CDR1 is SGHVS and CDR2 is FQNEAQ in the germline V gene. The CDR3 runs 13 residues. The V end was cut by 2 bases, the J end by 2 bases, with 6 bases between.

The sequence was collected from a woman aged 40-49 years with Graves' ophthalmopathy. The sequenced material came from blood. V and J are TRBV7-8 and TRBJ1-2; D call uncertain. The CDR3 bases are TGTGCCAGCAGCTTATCATTGAACTATGGCTACACCCTC. It encodes CASSLSLNYGYTL.